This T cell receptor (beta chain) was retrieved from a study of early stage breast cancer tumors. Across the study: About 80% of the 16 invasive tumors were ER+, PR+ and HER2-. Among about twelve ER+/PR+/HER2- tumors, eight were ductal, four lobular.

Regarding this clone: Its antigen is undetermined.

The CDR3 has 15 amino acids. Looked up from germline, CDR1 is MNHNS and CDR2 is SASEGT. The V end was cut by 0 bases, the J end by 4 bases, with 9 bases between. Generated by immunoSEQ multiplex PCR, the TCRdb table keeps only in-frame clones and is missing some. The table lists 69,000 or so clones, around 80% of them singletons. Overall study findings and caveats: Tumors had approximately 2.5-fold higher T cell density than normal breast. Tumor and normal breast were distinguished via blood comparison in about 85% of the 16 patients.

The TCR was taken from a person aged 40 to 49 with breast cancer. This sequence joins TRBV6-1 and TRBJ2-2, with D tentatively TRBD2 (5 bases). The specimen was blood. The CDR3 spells CASSEASRGTGELFF. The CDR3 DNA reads TGTGCCAGCAGTGAAGCGTCCCGGGGCACCGGGGAGCTGTTTTTT.